This T cell receptor (beta chain) was identified in a study of cytomegalovirus exposure and HLA in healthy donors. Study details: Most genotyped donors, roughly 83% of 350 to 500, had Caucasian-associated genetic ancestry. Findings of the study overall: A later analysis reportedly found fewer N-insertions in an Asian-associated ancestry cluster than the roughly 680-donor mean.

Regarding donors, all were healthy bone marrow donors. Amplification used 60 Vbeta primers and 13 Jbeta primers. Sequencing was performed with immunoSEQ multiplex PCR; in TCRdb, only in-frame clones are kept and a portion is missing. The sample includes approximately 160,000 clones, about 75% of them seen just once. Germline CDR1 and CDR2: MDHEN and SYDVKM. The CDR3 spans 15 residues. Deletions cut 7 bases from V and 0 bases from J, with 16 bases between. About this clone: As yet, its antigen is unknown.

The material sequenced was PBMCs. This chain connects TRBV28 to TRBJ2-7, with D possibly matching TRBD1 (5 bases). The clonotype originates from a male donor in good health and CMV-seronegative. CDR3 DNA sequence: TGTGCCAGCACCCCTTGGGGCACGAGCTCCTACGAGCAGTACTTC. Translated, it gives CASTPWGTSSYEQYF.